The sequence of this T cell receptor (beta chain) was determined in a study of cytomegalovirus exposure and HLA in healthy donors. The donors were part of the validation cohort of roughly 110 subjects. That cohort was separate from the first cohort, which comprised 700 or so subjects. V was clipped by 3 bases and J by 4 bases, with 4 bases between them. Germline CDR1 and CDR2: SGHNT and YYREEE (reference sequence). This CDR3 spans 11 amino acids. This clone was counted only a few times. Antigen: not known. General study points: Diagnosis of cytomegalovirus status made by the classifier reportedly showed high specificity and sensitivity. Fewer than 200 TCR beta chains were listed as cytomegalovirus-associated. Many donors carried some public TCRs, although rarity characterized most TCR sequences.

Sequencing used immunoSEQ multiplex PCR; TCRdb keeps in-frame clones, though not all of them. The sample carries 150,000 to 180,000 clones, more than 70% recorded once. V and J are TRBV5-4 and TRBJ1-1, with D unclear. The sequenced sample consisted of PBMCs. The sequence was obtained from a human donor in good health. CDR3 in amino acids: CASSSVTEAFF. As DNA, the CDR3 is TGTGCCAGCAGCTCGGTCACTGAAGCTTTCTTT.